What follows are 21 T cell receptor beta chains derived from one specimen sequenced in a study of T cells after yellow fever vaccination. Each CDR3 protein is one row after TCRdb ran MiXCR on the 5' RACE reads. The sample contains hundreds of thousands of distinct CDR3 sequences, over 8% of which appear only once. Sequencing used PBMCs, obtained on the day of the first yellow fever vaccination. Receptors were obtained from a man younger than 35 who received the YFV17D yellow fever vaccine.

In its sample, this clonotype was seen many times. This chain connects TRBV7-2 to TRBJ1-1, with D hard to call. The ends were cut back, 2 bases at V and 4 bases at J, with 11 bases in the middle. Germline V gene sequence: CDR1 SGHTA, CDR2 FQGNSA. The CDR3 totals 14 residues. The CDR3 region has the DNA TGTGCCAGCAGCTTAACGAGGTGGAGCACTGAAGCTTTCTTT. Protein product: CASSLTRWSTEAFF. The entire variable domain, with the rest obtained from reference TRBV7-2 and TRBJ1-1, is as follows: GAGVSQSPSNKVTEKGKDVELRCDPISGHTALYWYRQSLGQGLEFLIYFQGNSAPDKSGLPSDRFSAERTGGSVSTLTIQRTQQEDSAVYLCASSLTRWSTEAFFGQGTRLTVV.

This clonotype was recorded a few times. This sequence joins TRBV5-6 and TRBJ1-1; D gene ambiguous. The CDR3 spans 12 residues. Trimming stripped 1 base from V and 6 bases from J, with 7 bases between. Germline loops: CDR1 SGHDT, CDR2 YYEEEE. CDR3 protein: CASSLSASEAFF. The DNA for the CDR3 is TGTGCCAGCAGCTTGTCTGCTTCTGAAGCTTTCTTT.

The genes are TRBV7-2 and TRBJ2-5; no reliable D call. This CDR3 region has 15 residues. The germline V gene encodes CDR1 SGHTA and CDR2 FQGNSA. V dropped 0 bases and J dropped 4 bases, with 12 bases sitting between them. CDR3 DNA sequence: TGTGCCAGCAGCTTAGCCCCCCGCAGCCCAGAGACCCAGTACTTC. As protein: CASSLAPRSPETQYF.

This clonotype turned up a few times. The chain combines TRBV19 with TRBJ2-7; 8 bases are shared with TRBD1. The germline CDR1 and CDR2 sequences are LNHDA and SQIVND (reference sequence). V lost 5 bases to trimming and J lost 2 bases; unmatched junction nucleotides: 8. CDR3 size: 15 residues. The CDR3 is CASSYRTGQPYEQYF. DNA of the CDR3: TGTGCCAGTAGTTATCGGACAGGGCAACCCTACGAGCAGTACTTC.

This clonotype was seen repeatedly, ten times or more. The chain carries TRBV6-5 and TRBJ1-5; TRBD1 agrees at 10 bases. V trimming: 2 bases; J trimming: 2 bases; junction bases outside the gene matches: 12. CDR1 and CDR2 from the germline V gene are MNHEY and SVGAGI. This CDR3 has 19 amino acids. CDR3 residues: CASSYVGTGVLAGNQPQHF. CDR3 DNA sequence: TGTGCCAGCAGTTACGTTGGGACAGGGGTACTAGCTGGCAATCAGCCCCAGCATTTT.

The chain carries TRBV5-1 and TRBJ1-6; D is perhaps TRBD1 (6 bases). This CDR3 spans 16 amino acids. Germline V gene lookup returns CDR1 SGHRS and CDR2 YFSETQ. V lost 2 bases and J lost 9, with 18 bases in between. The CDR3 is CASSLTGGVGGSPLHF. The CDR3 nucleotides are TGCGCCAGCAGCTTAACCGGGGGCGTAGGTGGTTCACCCCTCCACTTT.

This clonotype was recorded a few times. The CDR3 sequence: CASSAGRVSGSYNSPLHF. The CDR3 DNA reads as TGTGCCAGCAGCGCGGGTAGGGTCTCTGGCTCCTATAATTCACCCCTCCACTTT. The chain is built from TRBV5-4 and TRBJ1-6, with D unclear. Germline V gene lookup returns CDR1 SGHNT and CDR2 YYREEE (reference sequence). V was cut by 4 bases and J by 0 bases, with 17 bases left in between. The CDR3 is 18 residues long.

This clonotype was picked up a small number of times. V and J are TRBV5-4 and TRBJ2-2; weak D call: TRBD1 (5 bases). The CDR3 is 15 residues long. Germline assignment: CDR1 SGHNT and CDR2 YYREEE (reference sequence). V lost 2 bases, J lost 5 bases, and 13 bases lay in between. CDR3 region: CASSFNQGGTGELFF. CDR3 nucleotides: TGTGCCAGCAGCTTTAATCAGGGTGGGACCGGGGAGCTGTTTTTT.

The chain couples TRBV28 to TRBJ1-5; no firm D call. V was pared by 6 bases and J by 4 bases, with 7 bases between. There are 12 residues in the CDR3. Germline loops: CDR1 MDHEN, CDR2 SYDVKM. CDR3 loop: CASRVLNQPQHF. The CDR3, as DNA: TGTGCCAGCAGGGTTCTTAATCAGCCCCAGCATTTT.

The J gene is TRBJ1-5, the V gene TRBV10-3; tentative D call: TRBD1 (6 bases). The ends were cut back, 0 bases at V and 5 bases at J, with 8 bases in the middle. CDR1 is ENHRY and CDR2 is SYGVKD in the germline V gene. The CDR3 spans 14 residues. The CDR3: CAISESGADQPQHF. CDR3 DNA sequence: TGTGCCATCAGTGAGTCGGGGGCGGATCAGCCCCAGCATTTT.

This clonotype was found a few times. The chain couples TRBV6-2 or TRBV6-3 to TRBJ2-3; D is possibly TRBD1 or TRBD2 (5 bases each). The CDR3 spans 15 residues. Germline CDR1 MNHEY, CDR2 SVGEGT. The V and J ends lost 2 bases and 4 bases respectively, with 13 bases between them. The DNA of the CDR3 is TGTGCCAGCAGTTACCTGGGGGTTCAGGCAGATACGCAGTATTTT. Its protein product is CASSYLGVQADTQYF.

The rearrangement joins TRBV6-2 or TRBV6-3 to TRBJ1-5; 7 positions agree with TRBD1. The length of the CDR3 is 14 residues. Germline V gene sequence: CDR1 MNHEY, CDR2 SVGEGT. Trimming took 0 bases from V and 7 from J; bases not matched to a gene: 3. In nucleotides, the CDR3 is TGTGCCAGCAGTTACTCGGACAGGCAGCAGCCCCAGCATTTT. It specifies CASSYSDRQQPQHF.

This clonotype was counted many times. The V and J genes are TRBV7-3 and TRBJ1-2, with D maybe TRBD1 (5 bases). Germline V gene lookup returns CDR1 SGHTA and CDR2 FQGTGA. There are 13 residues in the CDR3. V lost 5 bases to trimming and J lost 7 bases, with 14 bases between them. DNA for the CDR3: TGTGCCAGCAGCCCCCGCGGGGGTGGTGGCTACACCTTC. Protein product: CASSPRGGGGYTF.

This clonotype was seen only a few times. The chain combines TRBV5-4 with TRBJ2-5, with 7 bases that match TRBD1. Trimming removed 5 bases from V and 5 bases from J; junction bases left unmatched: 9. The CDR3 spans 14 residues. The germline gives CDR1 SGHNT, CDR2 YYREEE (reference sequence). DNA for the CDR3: TGTGCCAGCAGTCGGGACAGCCTCCGGGAGACCCAGTACTTC. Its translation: CASSRDSLRETQYF.

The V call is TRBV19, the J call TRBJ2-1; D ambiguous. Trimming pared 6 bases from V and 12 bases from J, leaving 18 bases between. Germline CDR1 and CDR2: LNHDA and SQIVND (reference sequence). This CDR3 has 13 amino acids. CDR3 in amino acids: CASSRTPGDGQFF. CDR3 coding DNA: TGTGCCAGTAGCCGGACGCCCGGAGATGGGCAGTTCTTC.

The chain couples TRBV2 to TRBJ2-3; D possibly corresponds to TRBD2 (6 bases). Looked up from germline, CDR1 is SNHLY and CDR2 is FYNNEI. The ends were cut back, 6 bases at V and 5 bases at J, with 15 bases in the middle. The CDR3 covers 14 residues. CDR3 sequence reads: CASRRLVGKDTQYF. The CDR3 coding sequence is TGTGCCAGCAGGCGACTAGTCGGGAAAGATACGCAGTATTTT.

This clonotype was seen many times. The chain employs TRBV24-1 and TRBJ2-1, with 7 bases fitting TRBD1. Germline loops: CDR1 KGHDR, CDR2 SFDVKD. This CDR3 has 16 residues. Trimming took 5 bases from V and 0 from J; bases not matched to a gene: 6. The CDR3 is CATSGQGRSSYNEQFF. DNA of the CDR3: TGTGCCACCAGTGGACAGGGTCGAAGCTCCTACAATGAGCAGTTCTTC.

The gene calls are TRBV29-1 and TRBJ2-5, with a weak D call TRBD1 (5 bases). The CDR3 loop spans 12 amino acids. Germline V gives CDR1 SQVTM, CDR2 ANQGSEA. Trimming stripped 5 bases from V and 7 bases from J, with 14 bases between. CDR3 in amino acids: CSVNPGHSTQYF. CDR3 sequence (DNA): TGCAGCGTTAATCCAGGGCATTCGACCCAGTACTTC.

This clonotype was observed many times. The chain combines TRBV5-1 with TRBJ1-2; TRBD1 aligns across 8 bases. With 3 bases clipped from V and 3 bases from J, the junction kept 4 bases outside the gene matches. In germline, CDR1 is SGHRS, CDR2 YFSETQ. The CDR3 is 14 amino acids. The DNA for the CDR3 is TGCGCCAGCAGCTCGGGACAGGTAGACTATGGCTACACCTTC. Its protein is CASSSGQVDYGYTF.

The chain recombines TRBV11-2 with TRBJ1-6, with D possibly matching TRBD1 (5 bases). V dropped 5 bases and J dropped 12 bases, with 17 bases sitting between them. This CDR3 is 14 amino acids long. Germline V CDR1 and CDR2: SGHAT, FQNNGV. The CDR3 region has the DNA TGTGCCAGCAGCCCCATCGCCAGGGAAAGACCCCTCCACTTT. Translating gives CASSPIARERPLHF.

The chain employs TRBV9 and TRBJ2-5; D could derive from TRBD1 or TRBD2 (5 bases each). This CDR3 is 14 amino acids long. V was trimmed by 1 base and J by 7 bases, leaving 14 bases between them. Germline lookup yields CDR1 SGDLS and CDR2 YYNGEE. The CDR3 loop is CASSVSGTQGTQYF. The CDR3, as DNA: TGTGCCAGCAGCGTAAGTGGGACCCAGGGGACCCAGTACTTC. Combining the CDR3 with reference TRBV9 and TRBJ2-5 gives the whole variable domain DSGVTQTPKHLITATGQRVTLRCSPRSGDLSVYWYQQSLDQGLQFLIQYYNGEERAKGNILERFSAQQFPDLHSELNLSSLELGDSALYFCASSVSGTQGTQYFGPGTRLLVL.